The entry below describes one TCR beta chain. Its antigen is unknown. From germline, CDR1 is WSHSY and CDR2 SAAADI. Trimming took off 4 bases at V and 15 bases at J, with 19 bases between the two ends. The CDR3 covers 13 residues. This entry belongs to a study of shared clonotypes between healthy human individuals. Study-wide results and limits: Sharing of clonotypes among donors was expected to vary with sequencing depth.

Profiling relied on immunoSEQ multiplex PCR, and the TCRdb table lists in-frame clones only, not all of them. Counted here are about 1.1 million clones, approximately 75% occurring once; the ten biggest clones make up more than 0.85%. The clonotype originates from a man between 18 and 29 years old in good health. Some clones in this sample may be carry-over from other donors' samples. This chain uses TRBV10-2 with TRBJ1-5; D may be TRBD1 (6 bases). Material: memory CD4+ T cells from PBMCs. Subset of the sample: CD45RA-negative fraction. In nucleotides, the CDR3 is TGCGCCAGCAGTGCCAATCTAGGGGGGCGACGGCATTTT. Residues: CASSANLGGRRHF.